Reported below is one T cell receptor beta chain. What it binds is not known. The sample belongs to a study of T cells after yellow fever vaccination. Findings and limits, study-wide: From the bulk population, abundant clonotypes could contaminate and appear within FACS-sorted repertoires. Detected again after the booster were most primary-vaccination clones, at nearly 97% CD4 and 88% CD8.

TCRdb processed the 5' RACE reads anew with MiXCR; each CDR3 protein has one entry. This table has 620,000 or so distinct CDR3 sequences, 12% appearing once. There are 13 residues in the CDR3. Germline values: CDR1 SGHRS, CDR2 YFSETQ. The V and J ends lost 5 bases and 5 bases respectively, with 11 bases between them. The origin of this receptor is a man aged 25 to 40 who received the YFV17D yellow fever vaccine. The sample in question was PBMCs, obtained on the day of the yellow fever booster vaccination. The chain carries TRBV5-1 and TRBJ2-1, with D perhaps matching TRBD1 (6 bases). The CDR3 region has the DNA TGCGCCAGCAGGATGGACAGAAACAATGAGCAGTTCTTC. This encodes CASRMDRNNEQFF.